The 12 T cell receptor gamma chains presented below share a single source sample, sequenced in a study of gamma-delta T cells after stem cell transplantation. TCRdb called clones anew from the RT-PCR reads with CATT. The repertoire holds over a thousand gamma-chain clones, with roughly 86% as singletons. The sample was gamma-delta T cells. The receptors here all came from a human donor. It is not recorded whose cells these are; they may come from a transplant donor.

The V and J genes are TRGV9 and TRGJP. Here the J gene came from matching the DNA to germline, since TCRdb omits it. V lost 3 bases and J lost 6; bases outside the gene matches: 8. Germline V gene lookup returns CDR1 GITISATS and CDR2 ISYDGTV (reference sequence). The CDR3 has 17 residues. CDR3 bases: TGTGCCTTGTGGGAGCTACGGGGAGAGTTGGGCAAAAAAATCAAGGTATTT. Translating it yields CALWELRGELGKKIKVF.

Within the sample, this clone is large. Other DNA sequences in this sample translate to the same CDR3. The gene calls are TRGV9 and TRGJP. The J gene comes from matching the DNA to germline here; TCRdb lacks it. The CDR3 spans 15 residues. V lost 3 bases to trimming and J lost 4 bases; unmatched junction nucleotides: 0. Germline CDR1 and CDR2: GITISATS and ISYDGTV (reference sequence). CDR3 DNA sequence: TGTGCCTTGTGGGAGCAAGAGTTGGGCAAAAAAATCAAGGTATTT. Translating gives CALWEQELGKKIKVF.

This sequence joins TRGV8 and TRGJ1 or TRGJ2. As TCRdb names no J gene, one was assigned here on the basis of a DNA match to germline. Germline CDR1 reads VENAVY; CDR2 reads YDSYNSRV. V was pared by 0 bases and J by 2 bases, with 16 bases of the junction left unmatched. This CDR3 spans 18 amino acids. In nucleotides, the CDR3 is TGTGCCACCTGGGATAGGCTTTCAGGCGCCCAGGATTATTATAAGAAACTCTTT. Protein sequence: CATWDRLSGAQDYYKKLF.

This rearrangement joins TRGV2 to TRGJ1 or TRGJ2. TCRdb is silent on the J gene; assignment here came from matching the DNA to germline. The CDR3 runs to 15 residues. CDR1 is EGSNGY and CDR2 is YDSYNSKV in the germline V gene. V lost 5 bases to trimming and J lost 2 bases; unmatched junction nucleotides: 12. CDR3 coding DNA: TGTGCCACCTGGGGTCAGCCTGGGGATTATTATAAGAAACTCTTT. This sequence encodes CATWGQPGDYYKKLF.

V usage is TRGV2 and J usage is TRGJ1 or TRGJ2. The J gene is absent in TCRdb and was assigned here via DNA matching to germline. The CDR3 totals 13 residues. Looked up from germline, CDR1 is EGSNGY and CDR2 is YDSYNSKV. V was pared by 4 bases and J by 10 bases, with 13 bases of the junction left unmatched. Written as DNA, the CDR3 is TGTGCCACCTGGGATGGACGTGGAAGGAAGAAACTCTTT. It specifies CATWDGRGRKKLF.

A note on this clone: At one end, the junction sequence differs from germline, possibly due to a read error. The chain uses TRGV2 and TRGJ1 or TRGJ2. TCRdb offers no J gene call, so here the DNA was matched to germline to obtain one. The CDR3 consists of 11 residues. The germline V gene has CDR1 EGSNGY and CDR2 YDSYNSKV. The CDR3 spells CATWDGKKKLF. CDR3 nucleotides: TGTGCCACATGGGACGGGAAAAAGAAACTCTTT.

The chain is built from TRGV4 and TRGJ1 or TRGJ2. The J gene, missing from TCRdb, was assigned here through DNA to germline matching. V gave up 0 bases and J gave up 6 bases; unmatched junction bases: 5. CDR3 size: 13 residues. In germline, CDR1 is EGSTGY, CDR2 YDSYTSSV. The CDR3 DNA follows: TGTGCCACCTGGGATGGGCCCTGTTATAAGAAACTCTTT. Translation: CATWDGPCYKKLF.

A remark on this clone: A junction boundary mismatches the germline segment, possibly from a read error. V and J are TRGV8 and TRGJP2. Because TCRdb records no J gene, it was assigned here through a match of the DNA to germline. This CDR3 spans 13 amino acids. In germline, CDR1 is VENAVY, CDR2 YDSYNSRV. The CDR3 protein is CATWESSDWIKTF. In DNA form, the CDR3 reads TGCGCCACCTGGGAAAGTAGTGATTGGATCAAGACGTTT.

The J gene is given as TRGJP, and the V gene is not called. There are 16 residues in the CDR3. Here the CDR3 reads CALWEVLELGKKIKVF. The CDR3 nucleotides read TGTGCCTTGTGGGAGGTGCTGGAGTTGGGCAAAAAAATCAAGGTATTT.

For the V gene the call is TRGV3; the J gene has no call. Germline CDR1 is VTNTFY and CDR2 is YDVSTARD (reference sequence). This CDR3 is built from 11 residues. The CDR3 region has the DNA TGTGCCACCTGGGACTTCCCTGGAAAACTCTTT. It yields the protein CATWDFPGKLF.

V and J are TRGV3 and TRGJ1 or TRGJ2. The J gene, left out of TCRdb, was set here by checking the DNA against germline. The CDR3 runs to 12 residues. The junction had 4 bases not matched to a gene; V was cut back by 5 bases and J by 3 bases. Per germline, CDR1 VTNTFY and CDR2 YDVSTARD (reference sequence). CDR3 sequence: CATWAGYYKKLF. The CDR3 region has the DNA TGTGCCACCTGGGCCGGTTATTATAAGAAACTCTTT.

The chain recombines TRGV9 with TRGJ1 or TRGJ2. The J gene was missing in TCRdb and was found by matching the end of the DNA to germline. V lost 5 bases, J lost 6 bases, and 4 bases stayed unmatched. CDR1 is GITISATS and CDR2 is ISYDGTV in the germline V gene (reference sequence). The CDR3 has 11 residues. The CDR3 protein is CALWVGYKKLF. CDR3 DNA sequence: TGTGCCTTGTGGGTCGGTTATAAGAAACTCTTT.